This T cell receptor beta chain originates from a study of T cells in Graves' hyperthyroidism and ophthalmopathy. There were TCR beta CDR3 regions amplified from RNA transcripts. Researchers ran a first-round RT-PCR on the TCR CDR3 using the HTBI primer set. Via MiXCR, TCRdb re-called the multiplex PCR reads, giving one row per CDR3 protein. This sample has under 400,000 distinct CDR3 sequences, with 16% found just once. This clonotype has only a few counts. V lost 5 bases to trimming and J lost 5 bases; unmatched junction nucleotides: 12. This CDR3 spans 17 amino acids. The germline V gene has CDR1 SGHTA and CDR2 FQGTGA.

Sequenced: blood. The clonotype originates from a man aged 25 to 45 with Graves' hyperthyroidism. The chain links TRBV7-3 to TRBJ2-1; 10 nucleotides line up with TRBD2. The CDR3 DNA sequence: TGTGCCAGCAGCCGAGAAATAGCGGGAGGTTTCGACAATGAGCAGTTCTTC. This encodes CASSREIAGGFDNEQFF. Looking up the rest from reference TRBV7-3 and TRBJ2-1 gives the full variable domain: GAGVSQTPSNKVTEKGKYVELRCDPISGHTALYWYRQSLGQGPEFLIYFQGTGAADDSGLPNDRFFAVRPEGSVSTLKIQRTERGDSAVYLCASSREIAGGFDNEQFFGPGTRLTVL.